A single sample is the source of the 20 T cell receptor beta chains below, sequenced in a study of regulatory T cells in long-lasting Graves disease. To make TCR beta libraries, researchers used iRepertoire HTBI primers and Arm-PCR of CDR3 regions. TCRdb reprocessed the multiplex PCR reads with MiXCR, giving one entry per CDR3 protein. The data hold around 460,000 distinct CDR3 sequences, with approximately 23% observed a single time. The time point: persistent/refractory GD, antithyroid drugs over 5 years with positive TRAb. Scientists built the TCR library using RNA that was extracted from PBMCs. Sequencing was performed on peripheral blood mononuclear cells (PBMCs), taken when the disease was refractory, from a patient treated with antithyroid drugs. These receptors came from a female donor with Graves disease.

This clonotype was observed at least ten times. V is TRBV6-5 and J is TRBJ2-5, with a tentative D call TRBD1 (5 bases). The CDR3 is 13 amino acids. V lost 1 base to trimming and J lost 7 bases, with 10 bases between them. From germline, CDR1 is MNHEY and CDR2 SVGAGI. The CDR3 spells CASSYLGQGTQYF. CDR3 nucleotides: TGTGCCAGCAGTTACTTGGGGCAGGGGACCCAGTACTTC.

The table lists this clonotype with a few counts. The V gene is TRBV30, the J gene TRBJ2-7; D not certain. The ends were cut back, 5 bases at V and 7 bases at J, with 9 bases in the middle. The CDR3 extends over 10 amino acids. Per germline, CDR1 GTSNPN and CDR2 SVGIG (reference sequence). The CDR3 nucleotides are TGTGCCTGGGGTGGAAGGGAGCAGTACTTC. Its translation is CAWGGREQYF.

This clonotype appeared a few times. The CDR3 loop is CASSPASGTEAFF. CDR3 coding DNA: TGTGCCAGCAGCCCTGCCAGCGGTACTGAAGCTTTCTTT. The rearrangement uses TRBV7-9 and TRBJ1-1; D not resolved. V dropped 5 bases and J dropped 5 bases, with 12 bases sitting between them. Germline lookup yields CDR1 SEHNR and CDR2 FQNEAQ (reference sequence). The CDR3 is made up of 13 amino acids.

The V gene is TRBV29-1, the J gene TRBJ2-1, with D unresolved. Germline values: CDR1 SQVTM, CDR2 ANQGSEA. V shed 4 bases and J shed 7 bases, with 14 bases lying between them. CDR3 length equals 13 residues. The CDR3, as DNA: TGCAGCGTTGTAACTGGGGTCGGAAATGAGCAGTTCTTC. Encoded protein: CSVVTGVGNEQFF.

In its sample, this clonotype was seen many times. The chain links TRBV6-2 or TRBV6-3 to TRBJ1-5, with D possibly being TRBD1 (6 bases). The CDR3 covers 13 residues. In germline, CDR1 is MNHEY, CDR2 SVGEGT. Trimming left V 6 bases short and J 6 bases short, with 12 bases between. CDR3 in amino acids: CASRDRSIQPQHF. The CDR3, as DNA: TGTGCCAGCAGAGACAGGTCGATTCAGCCCCAGCATTTT.

The V and J genes are TRBV5-8 and TRBJ1-2; 11 bases agree with TRBD1. This CDR3 is built from 14 residues. The germline gives CDR1 SGHTS, CDR2 YDEGEE. V dropped 2 bases and J dropped 7; count of bases not matched to a gene: 4. The CDR3 here is CASSFGQGAGGYTF. CDR3 nucleotide sequence: TGTGCCAGCAGCTTCGGACAGGGGGCTGGTGGCTACACCTTC. The complete variable domain, with remaining parts taken from reference TRBV5-8 and TRBJ1-2, reads EAGVTQSPTHLIKTRGQQATLRCSPISGHTSVYWYQQALGLGLQFLLWYDEGEERNRGNFPPRFSGRQFPNYSSELNVNALELEDSALYLCASSFGQGAGGYTFGSGTRLTVV.

This clonotype was seen a few times. The chain combines TRBV29-1 with TRBJ1-6; D gene ambiguous. Germline V gene lookup returns CDR1 SQVTM and CDR2 ANQGSEA. V was clipped by 4 bases and J by 6 bases, with 10 bases between them. This CDR3 has 13 residues. CDR3 loop: CSVGVDVNSPLHF. The CDR3 bases are TGCAGCGTTGGTGTTGACGTTAATTCACCCCTCCACTTT. Complete variable domain (other parts from reference TRBV29-1 and TRBJ1-6): SAVISQKPSRDICQRGTSLTIQCQVDSQVTMMFWYRQQPGQSLTLIATANQGSEATYESGFVIDKFPISRPNLTFSTLTVSNMSPEDSSIYLCSVGVDVNSPLHFGNGTRLTVT.

The genes are TRBV10-3 and TRBJ1-2; D is perhaps TRBD1 (5 bases). The CDR3 spans 14 residues. Germline-derived CDR1 and CDR2 are ENHRY and SYGVKD. The V gene lost 3 bases and the J gene lost 8 bases, with 16 bases spanning the gap. In DNA, the CDR3 is TGTGCCATCAGTGACCAGGGAGGAGCTGGCGGCTACACCTTC. Translated, it gives CAISDQGGAGGYTF.

The chain combines TRBV18 with TRBJ1-2; unclear D gene. This CDR3 comprises 14 residues. The V and J ends lost 0 bases and 3 bases respectively, with 8 bases between them. Germline loops: CDR1 KGHSH, CDR2 LQKENI. The CDR3, as DNA: TGTGCCAGCTCACCACCATCAGTGGACTATGGCTACACCTTC. Protein product: CASSPPSVDYGYTF.

This clonotype showed up many times. The chain uses TRBV7-9 and TRBJ1-4, with 11 positions matching TRBD1. With V trimmed by 4 bases and J by 6 bases, 1 base remained unmatched. The CDR3 is 14 residues long. Germline V gene lookup returns CDR1 SEHNR and CDR2 FQNEAQ (reference sequence). The CDR3 loop is CASSSDRGHEKLFF. CDR3 DNA sequence: TGTGCCAGCAGCTCGGACAGGGGGCATGAAAAACTGTTTTTT.

Many counts were recorded for this clonotype. The J gene is TRBJ2-7, the V gene TRBV28; D perhaps matches TRBD1 (5 bases). The CDR3 is 12 residues long. Deletions cut 4 bases from V and 3 bases from J, with 7 bases between. Germline V gives CDR1 MDHEN, CDR2 SYDVKM. The CDR3 DNA is TGTGCCAGCAGTTCAGGGTTCTACGAGCAGTACTTC. It encodes CASSSGFYEQYF.

This clonotype turned up a few times. This chain joins TRBV7-2 and TRBJ2-7, with unresolved D. CDR1 and CDR2 (germline): SGHTA, FQGNSA. V gave up 1 base and J gave up 1 base, with 8 bases separating them. The CDR3 sequence is 14 residues long. DNA for the CDR3: TGTGCCAGCAGCTTAGAAATAACATCCTACGAGCAGTACTTC. Amino acids: CASSLEITSYEQYF.

This clonotype was counted ten times or more. V is TRBV7-8 and J is TRBJ2-5; D is uncertain. The length of the CDR3 is 11 residues. Germline-derived CDR1 and CDR2 are SGHVS and FQNEAQ. The germline V and J ends were trimmed by 5 bases and 7 bases, with 8 bases remaining between them. The CDR3 DNA sequence: TGTGCCAGCAGCCCCCCGGGGACCCAGTACTTC. Translation gives CASSPPGTQYF.

The chain couples TRBV7-2 to TRBJ2-1; 10 bases fit TRBD1. J lost 5 bases, V lost 5 bases, and 3 bases had no gene match. CDR3 length: 14 residues. CDR1 and CDR2 (germline): SGHTA, FQGNSA. CDR3: CASSRDRGDNEQFF. In nucleotides, the CDR3 is TGTGCCAGCAGCCGGGACAGGGGCGACAATGAGCAGTTCTTC. The full variable domain, with the rest looked up from reference TRBV7-2 and TRBJ2-1, is GAGVSQSPSNKVTEKGKDVELRCDPISGHTALYWYRQSLGQGLEFLIYFQGNSAPDKSGLPSDRFSAERTGGSVSTLTIQRTQQEDSAVYLCASSRDRGDNEQFFGPGTRLTVL.

This clonotype showed up many times. The V call is TRBV7-9, the J call TRBJ1-2; TRBD1 matches 7 bases. Germline V gene data show CDR1 as SEHNR and CDR2 as FQNEAQ (reference sequence). The CDR3 loop spans 16 amino acids. V shed 1 base, J shed 6 bases, and the junction held 11 bases outside the gene matches. The CDR3 region has the DNA TGTGCCAGCAGCTTAGGGGCCCCCGGACAGGCTGATGGCTACACCTTC. Translation gives CASSLGAPGQADGYTF.

This clonotype has at least ten counts. This rearrangement joins TRBV28 to TRBJ2-5, with TRBD2 matching 10 bases. This CDR3 region has 13 residues. Germline V gene lookup returns CDR1 MDHEN and CDR2 SYDVKM. Germline trimming cut 8 bases from V and 5 bases from J; bases unmatched to any gene: 5. CDR3: CASGVTSGETQYF. The CDR3 DNA is TGTGCCAGCGGTGTGACTAGCGGGGAGACCCAGTACTTC. The variable domain in full, with the rest retrieved from reference TRBV28 and TRBJ2-5, is DVKVTQSSRYLVKRTGEKVFLECVQDMDHENMFWYRQDPGLGLRLIYFSYDVKMKEKGDIPEGYSVSREKKERFSLILESASTNQTSMYLCASGVTSGETQYFGPGTRLLVL.

The chain recombines TRBV20-1 with TRBJ1-6; maybe TRBD1 (5 bases). This CDR3 has 17 amino acids. V lost 4 bases and J lost 6, with 22 bases in between. Germline V lookup: CDR1 DFQATT, CDR2 SNEGSKA (reference sequence). The CDR3 DNA reads TGCAGTGCTACAAGCAGGGAAGGGGTTCGGGTTAATTCACCCCTCCACTTT. It yields the protein CSATSREGVRVNSPLHF.

The chain has TRBV20-1 and TRBJ2-1; D is unresolved. The CDR3 runs to 14 residues. V was cut by 6 bases and J by 1 base, with 13 bases left in between. Germline V gene sequence: CDR1 DFQATT, CDR2 SNEGSKA (reference sequence). CDR3 nucleotide sequence: TGCAGTGCCCGACCAGCTGTTTCCTACAATGAGCAGTTCTTC. This codes for CSARPAVSYNEQFF.

The V call is TRBV7-8, the J call TRBJ2-2; D unclear. The V and J ends lost 3 bases and 7 bases respectively, with 15 bases between them. Germline V lookup: CDR1 SGHVS, CDR2 FQNEAQ. This CDR3 region has 15 residues. The CDR3 DNA sequence: TGTGCCAGCAGCTTTGGTGGTGGGTCTCACGGGGAGCTGTTTTTT. This encodes CASSFGGGSHGELFF. The full variable domain, rest sourced from reference TRBV7-8 and TRBJ2-2, is GAGVSQSPRYKVAKRGQDVALRCDPISGHVSLFWYQQALGQGPEFLTYFQNEAQLDKSGLPSDRFFAERPEGSVSTLKIQRTQQEDSAVYLCASSFGGGSHGELFFGEGSRLTVL.

The chain links TRBV2 to TRBJ2-7, with 7 bases matching TRBD1. Germline-derived CDR1 and CDR2 are SNHLY and FYNNEI. There are 14 residues in the CDR3. V dropped 2 bases and J dropped 6; count of bases not matched to a gene: 7. The CDR3 here is CASSEPTGSGEQYF. DNA for the CDR3: TGTGCCAGCAGTGAACCGACAGGGTCCGGCGAGCAGTACTTC.